This TCR beta chain was obtained from a study of blood T cell repertoires in COVID-19. Study overall: Samples of COVID-19 (acute and convalescent) were obtained from the United States, Italy and Spain. Sources were T cells, B-cell-depleted T cells, or PBMCs; the material itself was cDNA or gDNA.

Sequencing used immunoSEQ multiplex PCR; TCRdb keeps in-frame clones, though not all of them. The profile shows nearly 200,000 clones, around 84% of them singletons. This CDR3 is built from 13 residues. V was pared by 4 bases and J by 2 bases, with 8 bases between. Germline V gene sequence: CDR1 LGHDT, CDR2 YNNKEL (reference sequence). The TCR comes from a human donor in a cohort sampled during active COVID-19. This chain links TRBV3-1 (or the pseudogene TRBV3-2) with TRBJ2-5; tentatively, D is TRBD2 (5 bases). The specimen sequenced was peripheral blood. The CDR3 nucleotides read TGTGCCAGCAGCCTACTAGGGCAAGAGACCCAGTACTTC. The encoded protein is CASSLLGQETQYF.